These 26 T cell receptor beta chains were all obtained from the same sample, sequenced in a study of vaccination effects on CD4 cells after COVID-19 (dated by TCRdb to 2022 to 2024). These receptors have no known antigen. The ViraFEST assay stimulated PBMC with viral peptide pools and then used TCR sequencing to identify antigen-specific CD4+ T cell clonotypes by expansion. After more than nine days of culture, CD4+ T cells were isolated with the EasySep CD4+ T cell isolation kit. Each participant received two doses of an mRNA SARS-CoV-2 vaccine, either BNT162b2 or mRNA-1273. Library prep was done by the immunoSEQ multiplex PCR assay. TCRdb holds this immuneACCESS table with in-frame rearrangements only. Some clones are missing; in checked studies, unresolved V genes explain under half, and the rest has no known cause. The sample includes about 72,000 clones, with over 70% observed a single time. 1.2% of the sample lies in the top ten.

Sequenced material: CD4+ T cells from PBMCs cultured with HCoV-229E spike peptides, taken after COVID-19 vaccination. Interpreted using the paper, the cell subset or site label stands for: HCoV-229E spike overlapping peptide pool stimulation. These TCRs come from a human donor who received a COVID-19 vaccine.

The rearrangement joins TRBV20-1 to TRBJ1-2; a possible D gene is TRBD1 (6 bases). CDR3 length equals 11 residues. The germline V and J ends were trimmed by 2 bases and 7 bases, with 8 bases remaining between them. Germline V gives CDR1 DFQATT, CDR2 SNEGSKA (reference sequence). In DNA form, the CDR3 reads TGCAGTGCTAGATACAGGGTTGGCTACACCTTC. It codes for CSARYRVGYTF.

V is TRBV6-1 and J is TRBJ1-4; weak D call: TRBD1 (6 bases). The CDR3 is 15 residues long. Germline values: CDR1 MNHNS, CDR2 SASEGT. V lost 3 bases and J lost 4, with 12 bases in between. As DNA, the CDR3 is TGTGCCAGCAGTGACATACAGGGCTATAATGAAAAACTGTTTTTT. Translation gives CASSDIQGYNEKLFF.

The rearrangement links TRBV18 to TRBJ1-1; 9 nucleotides agree with TRBD1. The germline V gene encodes CDR1 KGHSH and CDR2 LQKENI. The CDR3 has 16 amino acids. V shed 4 bases and J 3 bases; nucleotides not matched to a gene: 9. This CDR3 reads CASSQSRQGGHTEAFF. The CDR3 nucleotides are TGTGCCAGCTCACAATCGAGACAGGGGGGTCACACTGAAGCTTTCTTT.

V usage is TRBV12-3 or TRBV12-4 and J usage is TRBJ2-5, with 7 positions matching TRBD1. V lost 5 bases, J lost 1 base, and 1 base stayed unmatched. The CDR3 covers 13 residues. The DNA for the CDR3 is TGTGCCAGCAGTCGGGACAGCCAAGAGACCCAGTACTTC. It translates to CASSRDSQETQYF.

The CDR3: CASSQSGNTIYF. CDR3 in DNA: TGTGCCAGCAGCCAAAGCGGAAACACCATATATTTT. This sequence joins TRBV7-9 and TRBJ1-3; D call uncertain. There are 12 residues in the CDR3. Trimming removed 5 bases from V and 4 bases from J, with 6 bases in between. Looked up from germline, CDR1 is SEHNR and CDR2 is FQNEAQ (reference sequence).

The rearrangement uses TRBV6-4 and TRBJ2-3, with 8 bases fitting TRBD2. V was pared by 6 bases and J by 6 bases, with 11 bases of the junction left unmatched. The CDR3 has 15 amino acids. CDR1 is MRHNA and CDR2 is SNTAGT in the germline V gene. The CDR3 DNA follows: TGTGCCAGCAGACGAAACGGGGGGGCATTGGATACGCAGTATTTT. Translated, it gives CASRRNGGALDTQYF.

This chain connects TRBV19 to TRBJ1-6; 7 positions match TRBD1. There are 13 residues in the CDR3. J was trimmed by 14 bases and V by 11 bases; bases with no gene match: 15. The germline V gene encodes CDR1 LNHDA and CDR2 SQIVND (reference sequence). CDR3 DNA sequence: TGTGCCGCGAGGGCAGGACAGGACCTCACCCTCCACTTT. This gives the protein CAARAGQDLTLHF.

V gene TRBV19 combines with J gene TRBJ1-1, with D hard to call. The V end lost 4 bases, the J end lost 7 bases, and 16 bases lay between the germline ends. Germline CDR1 is LNHDA and CDR2 is SQIVND (reference sequence). The CDR3 length is 14 residues. The CDR3 reads CASSTMWAGGEAFF. CDR3 nucleotides: TGTGCCAGTAGTACCATGTGGGCAGGAGGTGAAGCTTTCTTT. Supplemented by reference TRBV19 and TRBJ1-1, the full variable domain reads DGGITQSPKYLFRKEGQNVTLSCEQNLNHDAMYWYRQDPGQGLRLIYYSQIVNDFQKGDIAEGYSVSREKKESFPLTVTSAQKNPTAFYLCASSTMWAGGEAFFGQGTRLTVV.

The rearrangement joins TRBV6-6 to TRBJ2-5; D assignment may be TRBD1 or TRBD2 (7 bases each). The CDR3 consists of 14 residues. V lost 4 bases and J 2 bases, leaving 11 bases between the germline ends. Germline V lookup: CDR1 MNHNY, CDR2 SVGAGI (reference sequence). CDR3 coding DNA: TGTGCCAGCAGTTGGGGGGGACAGCAAGAGACCCAGTACTTC. Its protein is CASSWGGQQETQYF.

The chain has TRBV5-1 and TRBJ2-1; D is unresolved. Germline V CDR1 and CDR2: SGHRS, YFSETQ. CDR3 length: 14 amino acids. V was trimmed by 0 bases and J by 4 bases, leaving 8 bases between them. The CDR3 DNA follows: TGCGCCAGCAGCTTGGGTTCAGATTACAATGAGCAGTTCTTC. The encoded protein is CASSLGSDYNEQFF.

This clone was seen a few times. V usage is TRBV4-1 and J usage is TRBJ2-6, with D possibly matching TRBD1 (6 bases). CDR3 size: 18 residues. The germline gives CDR1 MGHRA, CDR2 YSYEKL. With 5 bases removed from V and 2 bases from J, the gap between germline ends came to 19 bases. The CDR3 DNA reads TGCGCCAGCAGCTCACCGGGACAACTCCCCGCTGGGGCCAACGTCCTGACTTTC. Translated: CASSSPGQLPAGANVLTF.

This clone was found a few times. This chain joins TRBV2 and TRBJ1-6; D uncertain. V was cut by 4 bases and J by 11 bases, with 15 bases left in between. Germline assignment: CDR1 SNHLY and CDR2 FYNNEI. The CDR3 totals 14 residues. In nucleotides, the CDR3 is TGTGCCAGCAGTGGGATCAGAACCGGGGCACCCCTCCACTTT. Encoded protein: CASSGIRTGAPLHF.

The chain has TRBV6-5 and TRBJ1-1, with TRBD1 as a possible D gene (5 bases). CDR1 and CDR2 from the germline V gene are MNHEY and SVGAGI. Deletions cut 4 bases from V and 1 base from J, with 10 bases between. The CDR3 sequence is 14 residues long. The chain's CDR3 is CASSLGRANTEAFF. The CDR3 nucleotides are TGTGCCAGCAGTTTAGGCAGGGCGAACACTGAAGCTTTCTTT.

The rearrangement uses TRBV3-1 (or the pseudogene TRBV3-2) and TRBJ2-5, with TRBD2 matching over 11 bases. Germline CDR1 LGHDT, CDR2 YNNKEL (reference sequence). Unmatched junction bases numbered 11, after V lost 0 bases and J lost 5 bases. The CDR3 sequence is 18 residues long. CDR3 loop: CASSQDHGLAGGRETQYF. CDR3 bases: TGTGCCAGCAGCCAAGATCATGGGCTAGCGGGGGGCCGGGAGACCCAGTACTTC.

The V gene is TRBV24-1, the J gene TRBJ2-2; D not resolved. There are 16 residues in the CDR3. Germline lookup yields CDR1 KGHDR and CDR2 SFDVKD. V shed 2 bases and J shed 5 bases, with 14 bases lying between them. DNA for the CDR3: TGTGCCACCAGTGATTCTGGCGGTGGGCTTACCGGGGAGCTGTTTTTT. Residues: CATSDSGGGLTGELFF.

The chain is built from TRBV28 and TRBJ1-2; D is possibly TRBD1 (6 bases). Per germline, CDR1 MDHEN and CDR2 SYDVKM. The CDR3 totals 12 residues. The germline V and J ends were trimmed by 8 bases and 4 bases, with 11 bases remaining between them. CDR3 in amino acids: CASGGGSYGYTF. In DNA, the CDR3 is TGTGCCAGCGGAGGGGGTAGCTATGGCTACACCTTC.

V gene TRBV19 combines with J gene TRBJ2-4; D perhaps matches TRBD2 (5 bases). The V end was cut by 4 bases, the J end by 2 bases, with 9 bases between. This CDR3 is built from 14 residues. Germline V gene sequence: CDR1 LNHDA, CDR2 SQIVND (reference sequence). The CDR3 DNA follows: TGTGCCAGTAGTAGAGGGCTTTCCAAAAACATTCAGTACTTC. Its protein is CASSRGLSKNIQYF.

The rearrangement joins TRBV19 to TRBJ2-1; the match to TRBD2 covers 14 bases. V lost 5 bases, J lost 4 bases, and 4 bases stayed unmatched. Germline CDR1 is LNHDA and CDR2 is SQIVND (reference sequence). The CDR3 spans 16 residues. CDR3 protein: CASSGLAGGTYNEQFF. CDR3 coding DNA: TGTGCCAGTAGTGGACTAGCGGGGGGCACATACAATGAGCAGTTCTTC.

This clone was recorded a few times. The J gene is TRBJ1-1, the V gene TRBV7-2; D might be TRBD1 (6 bases). CDR1 SGHTA and CDR2 FQGNSA come from the germline V gene. The CDR3 has 14 residues. The V gene lost 5 bases and the J gene lost 1 base, with 11 bases spanning the gap. CDR3 loop: CASSLEGGNTEAFF. The CDR3 DNA is TGTGCCAGCAGCCTAGAGGGGGGGAACACTGAAGCTTTCTTT.

The chain combines TRBV7-3 with TRBJ2-5, with TRBD2 matching 8 bases. Germline V gene data show CDR1 as SGHTA and CDR2 as FQGTGA. Trimming took 5 bases from V and 9 from J; bases not matched to a gene: 14. There are 15 residues in the CDR3. The CDR3 sequence is CASSPDPGLGIPQYF. CDR3 DNA: TGTGCCAGCAGCCCCGACCCGGGACTAGGGATACCCCAGTACTTC.

This clone was picked up one time. The chain links TRBV19 to TRBJ2-4; D is perhaps TRBD2 (5 bases). This CDR3 region has 14 residues. CDR1 and CDR2 (germline): LNHDA, SQIVND (reference sequence). V was trimmed by 5 bases and J by 5 bases, leaving 13 bases between them. The CDR3 region has the DNA TGTGCCAGTAGTCCCCCGGGGTCCGAAAACATTCAGTACTTC. It encodes CASSPPGSENIQYF.

V and J are TRBV30 and TRBJ2-3, with TRBD2 identical over 11 bases. This CDR3 comprises 16 residues. Germline V gene lookup returns CDR1 GTSNPN and CDR2 SVGIG (reference sequence). Unmatched junction bases numbered 6, after V lost 2 bases and J lost 2 bases. In DNA, the CDR3 is TGTGCCTGGAGTCGGGGTAGCGGGGGGGCCACAGATACGCAGTATTTT. The encoded protein is CAWSRGSGGATDTQYF.

The genes are TRBV11-2 and TRBJ2-5; D not resolved. Trimming stripped 0 bases from V and 2 bases from J, with 10 bases between. Per the germline V gene, CDR1 is SGHAT and CDR2 is FQNNGV. The length of the CDR3 is 15 residues. The CDR3 sequence is CASSLEGVGQETQYF. CDR3 nucleotides: TGTGCCAGCAGCTTAGAAGGTGTCGGTCAAGAGACCCAGTACTTC.

The chain joins TRBV5-1 to TRBJ1-3, with D perhaps matching TRBD1 (6 bases). The CDR3 loop spans 17 amino acids. V was trimmed by 4 bases and J by 0 bases, leaving 17 bases between them. Germline-derived CDR1 and CDR2 are SGHRS and YFSETQ. CDR3 bases: TGCGCCAGCAGCCTGACGACAGGATCGAGCTCTGGAAACACCATATATTTT. Translating it yields CASSLTTGSSSGNTIYF.

The rearrangement uses TRBV7-2 and TRBJ1-2; D not certain. V was cut by 3 bases and J by 4 bases, with 6 bases left in between. The CDR3 extends over 12 amino acids. CDR1 SGHTA and CDR2 FQGNSA come from the germline V gene. The CDR3: CASSFGLYGYTF. DNA for the CDR3: TGTGCCAGCAGCTTCGGACTCTATGGCTACACCTTC. The variable domain in full, completed from reference TRBV7-2 and TRBJ1-2, reads GAGVSQSPSNKVTEKGKDVELRCDPISGHTALYWYRQSLGQGLEFLIYFQGNSAPDKSGLPSDRFSAERTGGSVSTLTIQRTQQEDSAVYLCASSFGLYGYTFGSGTRLTVV.

The CDR3 spells CASSPARTGGFYGYTF. CDR3 sequence (DNA): TGTGCCAGCAGCCCCGCGCGGACAGGGGGGTTCTATGGCTACACCTTC. J is TRBJ1-2 and V is TRBV14, with 10 nucleotides matching TRBD1. Trimming removed 4 bases from V and 4 bases from J; junction bases left unmatched: 9. The CDR3 length is 16 residues. Germline-derived CDR1 and CDR2 are SGHDN and FVKESK.